Presented here are 22 T cell receptor beta chains from one specimen sequenced in a study of blood T cell repertoires in COVID-19. Measured with immunoSEQ multiplex PCR; TCRdb has only the in-frame clones, and not every one. Found here are about 230,000 clones, 65% to 85% of them singletons; the top ten hold around 25%. What was sequenced was peripheral blood. The receptor source for this set is a man aged 40-55 years with acute or convalescent COVID-19.

The V and J genes are TRBV4-1 and TRBJ2-1, with TRBD2 matching 7 bases. The V segment lost 3 bases and the J segment 4 bases; nucleotides outside the gene matches: 6. Germline CDR1 MGHRA, CDR2 YSYEKL. This CDR3 region has 15 residues. CDR3 sequence: CASSQSSGIYNEQFF. CDR3 sequence (DNA): TGCGCCAGCAGCCAGTCTAGCGGAATTTACAATGAGCAGTTCTTC.

J is TRBJ1-2 and V is TRBV7-9, with 12 nucleotides matching TRBD1. Germline V gives CDR1 SEHNR, CDR2 FQNEAQ (reference sequence). The CDR3 spans 14 residues. V was pared by 3 bases and J by 8 bases, with 4 bases of the junction left unmatched. CDR3 bases: TGTGCCAGCAGCTTCGGGACAGGGGGCGAAGGCTACACCTTC. Protein product: CASSFGTGGEGYTF.

The chain uses TRBV7-2 and TRBJ1-5; no firm D call. The V gene lost 3 bases and the J gene lost 6 bases, with 9 bases spanning the gap. CDR3 length: 13 residues. Looked up from germline, CDR1 is SGHTA and CDR2 is FQGNSA. CDR3 DNA: TGTGCCAGCAGCTTTTCGGGGAGTCAGCCCCAGCATTTT. Its protein is CASSFSGSQPQHF.

This clone was seen once. The V gene is TRBV20-1, the J gene TRBJ2-2; 7 bases agree with TRBD1. The V segment lost 3 bases and the J segment 1 base; nucleotides outside the gene matches: 2. Per the germline V gene, CDR1 is DFQATT and CDR2 is SNEGSKA (reference sequence). The CDR3 extends over 14 amino acids. The CDR3 loop reads CSASGQENTGELFF. The CDR3 region has the DNA TGCAGTGCTAGTGGACAGGAGAACACCGGGGAGCTGTTTTTT.

The rearrangement links TRBV7-8 to TRBJ1-3; D possibly corresponds to TRBD1 (5 bases). The ends were cut back, 1 base at V and 0 bases at J, with 16 bases in the middle. Germline CDR1 SGHVS, CDR2 FQNEAQ. CDR3 length: 18 residues. CDR3 region: CASSLVLGGQHSGNTIYF. As DNA, the CDR3 is TGTGCCAGCAGCTTAGTATTGGGGGGTCAGCACTCTGGAAACACCATATATTTT.

The chain has TRBV18 and TRBJ1-2; D ambiguous. Trimming stripped 0 bases from V and 4 bases from J, with 6 bases between. This CDR3 has 13 amino acids. Looked up from germline, CDR1 is KGHSH and CDR2 is LQKENI. The CDR3 bases are TGTGCCAGCTCACCACCGGCCATCTATGGCTACACCTTC. As protein: CASSPPAIYGYTF.

V usage is TRBV4-3 and J usage is TRBJ2-2; no firm D call. CDR1 is LGHNA, CDR2 YSLEER, per germline. CDR3 length equals 16 residues. Trimming stripped 1 base from V and 1 base from J, with 10 bases between. The CDR3 DNA follows: TGCGCCAGCAGCCAAGGGGCAGGCAAGAACACCGGGGAGCTGTTTTTT. Translation: CASSQGAGKNTGELFF.

The chain links TRBV7-8 to TRBJ1-6; the match to TRBD1 covers 9 bases. The J segment lost 7 bases and the V segment lost 5 bases, leaving 6 bases of the junction unmatched. The germline V gene has CDR1 SGHVS and CDR2 FQNEAQ. CDR3 length equals 15 residues. The CDR3 sequence is CASSTGTGRNSPLHF. The CDR3 nucleotides are TGTGCCAGCAGCACGGGGACAGGGCGGAATTCACCCCTCCACTTT. Full variable domain (rest looked up from reference TRBV7-8 and TRBJ1-6): GAGVSQSPRYKVAKRGQDVALRCDPISGHVSLFWYQQALGQGPEFLTYFQNEAQLDKSGLPSDRFFAERPEGSVSTLKIQRTQQEDSAVYLCASSTGTGRNSPLHFGNGTRLTVT.

This clone was recorded once. The rearrangement joins TRBV6-5 to TRBJ2-7; TRBD1 agrees at 9 bases. The V segment lost 0 bases and the J segment 3 bases; nucleotides outside the gene matches: 0. The CDR3 runs 14 residues. Per the germline V gene, CDR1 is MNHEY and CDR2 is SVGAGI. CDR3 nucleotide sequence: TGTGCCAGCAGTTACTCGGGACAGGGCTACGAGCAGTACTTC. Translation: CASSYSGQGYEQYF.

This chain uses TRBV25-1 with TRBJ2-2; D is perhaps TRBD1 (5 bases). The V gene's germline CDR1 is MGHDK and CDR2 SYGVNS. The CDR3 extends over 16 amino acids. V lost 1 base and J 1 base, leaving 10 bases between the germline ends. The CDR3 here is CASSEFQGLNTGELFF. The CDR3 bases are TGTGCCAGCAGTGAATTTCAGGGCCTGAACACCGGGGAGCTGTTTTTT.

The V and J genes are TRBV13 and TRBJ1-1; TRBD1 matches 7 bases. The CDR3 is 15 amino acids. The V gene end was trimmed by 4 bases and the J gene end by 9 bases; junction bases not matched to a gene: 14. CDR1 and CDR2 from the germline V gene are PRHDT and FYEKMQ (reference sequence). For the CDR3, the DNA is TGTGCCAGCAGCTGGGGACAGCGGGCAACTTCAAAAGCTTTCTTT. Amino acids: CASSWGQRATSKAFF.

In DNA form, the CDR3 reads TGTGCCAGCAATAGACCAGGGCAAGAGACCCAGTACTTC. It encodes CASNRPGQETQYF. The J gene is TRBJ2-5, the V gene TRBV2; D may be TRBD1 (5 bases). The CDR3 is made up of 13 amino acids. Trimming cost V 7 bases and J 2 bases, with 11 bases left between them. Germline V gene sequence: CDR1 SNHLY, CDR2 FYNNEI.

The chain joins TRBV3-1 (or the pseudogene TRBV3-2) to TRBJ2-7; TRBD1 aligns across 9 bases. Germline assignment: CDR1 LGHDT and CDR2 YNNKEL (reference sequence). Trimming removed 5 bases from V and 5 bases from J; junction bases left unmatched: 10. CDR3 length equals 15 residues. The CDR3 sequence is CASSFRDRAHHEQYF. The CDR3 DNA reads as TGTGCCAGCAGCTTCCGGGACAGGGCTCACCACGAGCAGTACTTC.

The V call is TRBV14, the J call TRBJ1-1; D gene unclear. Trimming removed 4 bases from V and 5 bases from J, with 14 bases in between. This CDR3 is built from 14 residues. Germline values: CDR1 SGHDN, CDR2 FVKESK. The CDR3: CASSLRSFGTEAFF. In nucleotides, the CDR3 is TGTGCCAGCAGCCTTCGGTCCTTCGGGACTGAAGCTTTCTTT.

The chain has TRBV7-2 and TRBJ2-5; perhaps TRBD2 as D (6 bases). Germline CDR1 SGHTA, CDR2 FQGNSA. The CDR3 covers 15 residues. V lost 8 bases, J lost 4 bases, and 20 bases lay in between. CDR3 protein: CASGREVGRRETQYF. Here the CDR3 DNA reads TGTGCCAGCGGGCGGGAAGTCGGACGGAGAGAGACCCAGTACTTC.

The chain is built from TRBV27 and TRBJ1-5; 8 nucleotides match TRBD1. The germline V gene encodes CDR1 MNHEY and CDR2 SMNVEV (reference sequence). This CDR3 has 16 amino acids. J gave up 6 bases and V 2 bases, and 9 bases lay outside the gene matches. CDR3 coding DNA: TGTGCCAGCAGTTTAAAAGGCCAGGGGGCGGGTCAGCCCCAGCATTTT. Translated, it gives CASSLKGQGAGQPQHF.

The chain links TRBV19 to TRBJ1-1; D unclear. The CDR3 loop spans 12 amino acids. CDR1 and CDR2 from the germline V gene are LNHDA and SQIVND (reference sequence). The V end lost 2 bases, the J end lost 3 bases, and 4 bases lay between the germline ends. The CDR3 bases are TGTGCCAGTAGTATAACGGACACTGAAGCTTTCTTT. This translates into CASSITDTEAFF.

This clone occurred once. This chain links TRBV12-5 with TRBJ1-2; 11 bases line up with TRBD1. The V and J ends lost 6 bases and 8 bases, in that order; junction bases with no gene match: 8. CDR3 length: 14 amino acids. Germline CDR1 LGHNT, CDR2 FRNRAP. The CDR3 here is CASGDWTGGRGYTF. The CDR3 DNA is TGTGCTAGTGGGGACTGGACAGGGGGCAGGGGCTACACCTTC.

The chain recombines TRBV12-3 or TRBV12-4 with TRBJ1-4; 7 nucleotides line up with TRBD1. The V segment lost 7 bases and the J segment 11 bases; nucleotides outside the gene matches: 10. The CDR3 covers 13 residues. Here the CDR3 reads CASTKGPGGKLFF. In DNA form, the CDR3 reads TGTGCCAGCACCAAGGGACCAGGGGGGAAACTGTTTTTT.

The count of this clone is one. The chain employs TRBV7-2 and TRBJ2-1; 11 positions agree with TRBD2. The junction had 4 bases not matched to a gene; V was cut back by 2 bases and J by 4 bases. CDR3 length equals 16 residues. Germline CDR1 SGHTA, CDR2 FQGNSA. The CDR3 loop is CASSLLAGGRYNEQFF. The DNA for the CDR3 is TGTGCCAGCAGCTTATTAGCGGGAGGGAGGTACAATGAGCAGTTCTTC.

The chain couples TRBV3-1 (or the pseudogene TRBV3-2) to TRBJ2-1; TRBD2 matches 8 bases. V was clipped by 4 bases and J by 4 bases; unmatched bases: 9. CDR1 is LGHDT and CDR2 is YNNKEL in the germline V gene (reference sequence). The CDR3 length is 16 residues. The DNA for the CDR3 is TGTGCCAGCAGCCTGCTTCGGCCTAGCGGGTACAATGAGCAGTTCTTC. This gives the protein CASSLLRPSGYNEQFF.

This clone appeared a few times. The chain joins TRBV2 to TRBJ2-3; TRBD2 matches 8 bases. Germline CDR1 SNHLY, CDR2 FYNNEI. This CDR3 comprises 14 residues. The J segment lost 6 bases and the V segment lost 6 bases, leaving 8 bases of the junction unmatched. The CDR3 DNA reads TGTGCCAGCAGCAAAAGGACTAGCTCGGATACGCAGTATTTT. Translating it yields CASSKRTSSDTQYF.